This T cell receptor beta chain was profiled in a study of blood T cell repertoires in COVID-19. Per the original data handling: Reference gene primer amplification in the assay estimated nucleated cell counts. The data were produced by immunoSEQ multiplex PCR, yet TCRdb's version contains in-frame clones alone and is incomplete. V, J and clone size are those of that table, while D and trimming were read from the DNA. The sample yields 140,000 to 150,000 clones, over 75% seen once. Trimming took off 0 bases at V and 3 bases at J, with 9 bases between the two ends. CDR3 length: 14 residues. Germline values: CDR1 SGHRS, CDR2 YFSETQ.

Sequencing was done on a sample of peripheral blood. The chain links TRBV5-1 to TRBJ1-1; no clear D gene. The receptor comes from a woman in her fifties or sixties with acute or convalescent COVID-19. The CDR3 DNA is TGCGCCAGCAGCTTGGGTGTTTTAGACACTGAAGCTTTCTTT. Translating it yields CASSLGVLDTEAFF.